The clone carrying this T cell receptor beta chain was detected only once. The CDR3 has 14 amino acids. The V and J ends lost 4 bases and 2 bases, in that order; junction bases with no gene match: 1. Looked up from germline, CDR1 is MNHNS and CDR2 is SASEGT. The sample originates from a study of T cell changes during pregnancy in multiple sclerosis. Here immunoSEQ multiplex PCR was the method, and the copy in TCRdb shows in-frame clones only, minus some. The sample contains around 40,000 clones, around nine tenths of which appear only once. The source material was CD4+ T cells from peripheral blood mononuclear cells, sampled in the second trimester of pregnancy. The chain uses TRBV6-1 and TRBJ2-5; TRBD2 aligns across 10 bases. The sequence was obtained from a female donor with multiple sclerosis, enrolled in a pregnancy study. DNA for the CDR3: TGTGCCAGCAGTGGGGGACTAGCGCAAGAGACCCAGTACTTC. This codes for CASSGGLAQETQYF.